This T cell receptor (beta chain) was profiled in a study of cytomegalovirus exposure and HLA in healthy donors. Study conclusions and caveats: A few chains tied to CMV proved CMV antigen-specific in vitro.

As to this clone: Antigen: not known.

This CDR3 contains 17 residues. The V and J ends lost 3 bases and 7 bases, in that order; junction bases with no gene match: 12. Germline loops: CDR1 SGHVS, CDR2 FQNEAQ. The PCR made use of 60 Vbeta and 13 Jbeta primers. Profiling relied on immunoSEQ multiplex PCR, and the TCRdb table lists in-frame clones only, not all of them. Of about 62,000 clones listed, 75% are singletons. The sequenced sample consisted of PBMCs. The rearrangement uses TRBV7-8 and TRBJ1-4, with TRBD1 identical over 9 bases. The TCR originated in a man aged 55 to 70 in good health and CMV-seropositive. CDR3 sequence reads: CASSFSRGTGRGEKLFF. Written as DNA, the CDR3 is TGTGCCAGCAGCTTCTCTCGGGGGACAGGGAGAGGTGAAAAACTGTTTTTT.